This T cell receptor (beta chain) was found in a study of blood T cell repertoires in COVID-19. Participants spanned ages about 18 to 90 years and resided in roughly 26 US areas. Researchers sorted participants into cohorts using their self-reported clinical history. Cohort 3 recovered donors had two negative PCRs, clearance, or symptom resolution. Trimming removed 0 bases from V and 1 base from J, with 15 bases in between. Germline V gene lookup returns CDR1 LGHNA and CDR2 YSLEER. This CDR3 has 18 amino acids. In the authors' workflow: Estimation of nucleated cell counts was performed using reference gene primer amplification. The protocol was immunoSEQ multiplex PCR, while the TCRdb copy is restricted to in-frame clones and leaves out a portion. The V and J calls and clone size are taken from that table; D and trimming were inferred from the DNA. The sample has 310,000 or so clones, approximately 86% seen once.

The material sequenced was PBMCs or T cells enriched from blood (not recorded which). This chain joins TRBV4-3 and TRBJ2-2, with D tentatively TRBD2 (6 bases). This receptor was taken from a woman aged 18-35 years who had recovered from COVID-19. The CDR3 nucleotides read TGCGCCAGCAGCCAAGAGCTAGTAGCGGCACTGAACACCGGGGAGCTGTTTTTT. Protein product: CASSQELVAALNTGELFF.